These T cell receptor beta chains were read from a single sample in a study of identical twins. In TCRdb, the 5' RACE reads were re-called with MiXCR into one record per CDR3 protein. The table lists 450,000 to 650,000 distinct CDR3 sequences, around 15% of them singletons. Separately, the same data were catalogued under a study of yellow fever vaccine responses in identical twins.

Sequencing used CD4+ T cells sorted from blood. These receptors all come from a woman under 30 in good health. CDR3s include the opening cysteine and the closing phenylalanine or tryptophan. The order of the fields is D gene, V gene, CDR3 protein. The D gene is left open where the match is weak.

>TRBD1|TRBV5-1
CASSSGYRGYDTEAFF
>TRBD1|TRBV4-1
CASSQDRGDTEAFF
>TRBD1|TRBV28
CASSLWDRGYEQYF
>.|TRBV12-3/TRBV12-4
CASSLRPREDEKLFF
>TRBD2|TRBV20-1
CSAKRGPSTDTQYF
>.|TRBV28
CASKGRGDNEQFF
>.|TRBV12-3/TRBV12-4
CASSFGGGSTDTQYF
>.|TRBV3-1
CASSQSSSAGELFF
>TRBD2|TRBV5-1
CASRLAGDRLTGELFF
>.|TRBV4-1
CASSQDGGDSSSYNEQFF
>.|TRBV12-3/TRBV12-4
CASSLGQAGNYGYTF
>.|TRBV4-2
CASSQISGDTGELFF
>TRBD1|TRBV25-1
CASSEGGSGGPYEQYF
>.|TRBV10-3
CAISESLAGRQETQYF
>.|TRBV7-3
CASSLKSDTGELFF
>.|TRBV5-5
CASSLRVSSYNEQFF
>TRBD1|TRBV10-2
CASSRNVQGDLRGYTF
>.|TRBV5-1
CASSLDRKNTGELFF
>TRBD2|TRBV9
CASSVGLAGTPNTGELFF
>TRBD1|TRBV6-1
CASNDGTGREKLFF
>TRBD1|TRBV5-8
CASTPGTGGPDTQYF
>.|TRBV5-6
CASSLGPNPTPYEQYF
>TRBD2|TRBV28
CASRPKTRSGRRGSYNEQFF
>.|TRBV6-5
CASSYSAAAEGYTF
>.|TRBV7-9
CASSLAELAYEQYF